The source of this T cell receptor beta chain is a study of T cells after yellow fever vaccination. Points from the study as a whole: There was a small share of clonotypes that showed up in both the CD4 and CD8 compartments. Peaking on day 5 versus 15, the secondary response was faster but weaker.

This clonotype was found a few times. Its matching antigen is unknown. The CDR3 spans 16 residues. Germline V CDR1 and CDR2: SGHTA, FQGTGA. Trimming removed 2 bases from V and 0 bases from J, with 12 bases in between. MiXCR, run by TCRdb on the 5' RACE reads, gives a single entry per CDR3 protein. The sample has 400,000 to 450,000 distinct CDR3 sequences; around 19% are singletons. This receptor was obtained from a man younger than 30 who received the YFV17D yellow fever vaccine. The J gene is TRBJ2-3, the V gene TRBV7-3; D gene uncertain. The specimen comprised PBMCs, sampled before the yellow fever booster vaccination. CDR3 sequence (DNA): TGTGCCAGCAGCTTATCTTTCTCAGCGAGCACAGATACGCAGTATTTT. Translating gives CASSLSFSASTDTQYF.